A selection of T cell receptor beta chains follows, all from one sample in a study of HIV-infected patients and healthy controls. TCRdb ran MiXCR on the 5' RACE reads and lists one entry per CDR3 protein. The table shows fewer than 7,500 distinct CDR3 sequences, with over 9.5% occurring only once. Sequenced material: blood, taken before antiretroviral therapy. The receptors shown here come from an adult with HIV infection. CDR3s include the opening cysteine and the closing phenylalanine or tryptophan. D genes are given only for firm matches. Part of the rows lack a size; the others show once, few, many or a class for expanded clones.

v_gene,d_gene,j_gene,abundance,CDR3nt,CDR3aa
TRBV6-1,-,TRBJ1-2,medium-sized,TGTGCCAGCGGTTGGGCAGGGGAAGGCTACACCTTC,CASGWAGEGYTF
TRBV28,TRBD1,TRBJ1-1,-,TGTGCCAGCAGCCTTGGACAGGGTGGCAAAGCTTTCTTT,CASSLGQGGKAFF
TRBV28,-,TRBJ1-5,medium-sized,TGTGCCAGCCTCATCCACCGGGGAGGTAATCAGCCCCAGCATTTT,CASLIHRGGNQPQHF
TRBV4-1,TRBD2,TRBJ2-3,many,TGCGCCAGCAGCCCCGGACTAGCGACAGATACGCAGTATTTT,CASSPGLATDTQYF
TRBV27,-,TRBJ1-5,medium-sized,TGTGCCAGCAGTTTATCGGGGGGGGCGCGCAATCAGCCCCAGCATTTT,CASSLSGGARNQPQHF
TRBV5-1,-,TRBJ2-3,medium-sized,TGCGCCAGCAGCATTTCCGGGACCCCTAGCACAGATACGCAGTATTTT,CASSISGTPSTDTQYF
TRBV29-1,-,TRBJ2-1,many,TGCAGCGTTGAAGATACCTTGTCGGAGGAGCAGTTCTTC,CSVEDTLSEEQFF
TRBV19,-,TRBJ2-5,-,TGTGCCAGTAGTGTGGGACCGCAAGAGACCCAGTACTTC,CASSVGPQETQYF
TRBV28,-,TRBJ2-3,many,TGTGCCAGCAGTCTACCTACTAGCACAGATACGCAGTATTTT,CASSLPTSTDTQYF
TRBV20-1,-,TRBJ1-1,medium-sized,TGCAGTGCTAGAGATCGAGGGTGGGGAACTGAAGCTTTCTTT,CSARDRGWGTEAFF
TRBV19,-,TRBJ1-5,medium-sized,TGTGCCAGTAGGGAGATGGTGCTAGGCAATCAGCCCCAGCATTTT,CASREMVLGNQPQHF
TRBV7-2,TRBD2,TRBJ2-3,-,TGTGCCAGCAGCTTTAGGGGAGCGGGAGGCCCAGATACGCAGTATTTT,CASSFRGAGGPDTQYF